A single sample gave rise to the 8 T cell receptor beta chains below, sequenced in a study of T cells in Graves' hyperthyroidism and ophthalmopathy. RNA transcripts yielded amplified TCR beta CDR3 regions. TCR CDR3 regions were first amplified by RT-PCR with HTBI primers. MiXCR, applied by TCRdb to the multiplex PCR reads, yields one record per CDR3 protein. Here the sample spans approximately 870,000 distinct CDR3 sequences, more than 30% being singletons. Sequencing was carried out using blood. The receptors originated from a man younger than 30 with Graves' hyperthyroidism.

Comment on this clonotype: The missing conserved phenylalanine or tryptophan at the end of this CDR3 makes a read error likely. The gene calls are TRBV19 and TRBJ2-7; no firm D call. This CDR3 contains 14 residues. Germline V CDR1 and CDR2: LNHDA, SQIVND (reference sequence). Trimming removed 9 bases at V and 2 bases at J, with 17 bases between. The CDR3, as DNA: TGTGCCAGCAGCTTAGTCGGGTACGCCTACGAGCAGTACTCC. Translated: CASSLVGYAYEQYS.

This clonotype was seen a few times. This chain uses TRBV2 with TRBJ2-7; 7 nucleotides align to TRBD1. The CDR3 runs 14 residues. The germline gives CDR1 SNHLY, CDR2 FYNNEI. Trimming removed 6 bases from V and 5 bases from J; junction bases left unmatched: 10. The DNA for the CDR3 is TGTGCCAGCAGCGCGAAGATTACAGGGGACGAGCAGTACTTC. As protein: CASSAKITGDEQYF.

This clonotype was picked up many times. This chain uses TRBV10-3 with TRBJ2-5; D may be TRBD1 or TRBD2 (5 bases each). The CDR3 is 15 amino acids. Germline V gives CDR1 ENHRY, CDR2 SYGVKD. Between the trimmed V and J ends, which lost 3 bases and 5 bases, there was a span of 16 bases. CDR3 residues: CAISDGTDLGETQYF. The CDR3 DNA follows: TGTGCCATCAGTGACGGGACGGACTTGGGGGAGACCCAGTACTTC.

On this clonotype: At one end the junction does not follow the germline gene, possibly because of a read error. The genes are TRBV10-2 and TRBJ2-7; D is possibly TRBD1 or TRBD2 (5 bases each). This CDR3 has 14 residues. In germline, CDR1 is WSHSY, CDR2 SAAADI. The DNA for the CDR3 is TGTGCCAGCAGTTCGGCAGGGAGTCCGAGTGAGCAGTACTTC. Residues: CASSSAGSPSEQYF.

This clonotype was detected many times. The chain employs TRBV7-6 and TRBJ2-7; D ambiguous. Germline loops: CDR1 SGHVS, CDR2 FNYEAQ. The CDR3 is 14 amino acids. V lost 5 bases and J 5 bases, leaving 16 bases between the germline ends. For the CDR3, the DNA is TGTGCCAGCAGCCCCCTGGGATCAGCAAACGAGCAGTACTTC. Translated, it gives CASSPLGSANEQYF.

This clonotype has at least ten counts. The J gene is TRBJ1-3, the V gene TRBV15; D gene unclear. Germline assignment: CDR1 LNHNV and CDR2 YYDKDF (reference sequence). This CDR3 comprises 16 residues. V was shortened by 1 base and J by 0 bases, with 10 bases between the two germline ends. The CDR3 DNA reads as TGTGCCACCAGCAGAGCGACGCCCGACTCTGGAAACACCATATATTTT. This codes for CATSRATPDSGNTIYF.

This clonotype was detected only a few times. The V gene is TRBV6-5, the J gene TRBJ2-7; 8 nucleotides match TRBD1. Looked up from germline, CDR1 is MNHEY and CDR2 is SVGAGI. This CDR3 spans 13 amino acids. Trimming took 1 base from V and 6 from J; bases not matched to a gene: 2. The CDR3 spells CASSYFRGREQYF. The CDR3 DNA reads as TGTGCCAGCAGTTACTTCAGGGGGCGCGAGCAGTACTTC.

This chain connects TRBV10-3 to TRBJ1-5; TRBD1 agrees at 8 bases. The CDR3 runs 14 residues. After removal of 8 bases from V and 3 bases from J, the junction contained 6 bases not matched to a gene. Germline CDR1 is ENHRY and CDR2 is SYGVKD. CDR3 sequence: CAIATGDTNQPQHF. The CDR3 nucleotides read TGTGCCATCGCGACAGGGGATACCAATCAGCCCCAGCATTTT.